The entry below gives a single T cell receptor beta chain sequence along with its context. Its antigen is still unknown. Library preparation (for TCRbeta) was performed with unique molecular identifiers. TCRdb recomputed calls from the PCR reads with MiXCR, one row per CDR3 protein. The repertoire has approximately 980,000 distinct CDR3 sequences, 25% to 30% of them found once; the top ten carry over 25%. The entry originates in a study of T-cell reconstitution after alpha-beta-depleted transplantation in children. General study results and limits: It was newly produced T cells that mostly accounted for T-cell counts and diversity one year after transplant. The origin of high day-60 TCRbeta diversity in some patients lay in surviving recipient T cells and thymic progenitors. Several hundred expanded graft clones reportedly gave rise to the alpha-beta T cells present about two months after transplant.

CDR1 is SGDLS and CDR2 is YYNGEE in the germline V gene. The CDR3 covers 15 residues. Trimming removed 4 bases from V and 8 bases from J, with 19 bases in between. The sequence derives from a boy in the first two years of life who had a stem cell transplant for SCID, so the T cells may come from the graft donor. Source: PBMCs, mostly from graft donor cells, taken 360 days after TCRalphabeta/CD19-depleted stem cell transplant. The V and J genes are TRBV9 and TRBJ2-1; the D call may be TRBD1 or TRBD2 (5 bases each). CDR3 amino acids: CASSSRDLLPHEQFF. In DNA, the CDR3 is TGTGCCAGCAGCTCCCGGGACCTCCTCCCTCATGAGCAGTTCTTC. The variable domain in full, completed from reference TRBV9 and TRBJ2-1, reads DSGVTQTPKHLITATGQRVTLRCSPRSGDLSVYWYQQSLDQGLQFLIQYYNGEERAKGNILERFSAQQFPDLHSELNLSSLELGDSALYFCASSSRDLLPHEQFFGPGTRLTVL.